Below are 25 T cell receptor beta chains sequenced from a single sample in a study of PD-1 blockade in mismatch repair-deficient tumors. Produced via immunoSEQ multiplex PCR; TCRdb's table is partial and in-frame only. The sample contains some 110,000 clones, around three quarters of which appear only once. The sequencing here drew on peripheral blood, taken 60 to 65 weeks after starting pembrolizumab. Receptor source: an adult with mismatch repair-deficient cancer.

J is TRBJ1-1 and V is TRBV4-1; no reliable D call. The CDR3 extends over 13 amino acids. The V end lost 6 bases, the J end lost 3 bases, and 11 bases lay between the germline ends. CDR1 and CDR2 from the germline V gene are MGHRA and YSYEKL. The CDR3 coding sequence is TGCGCCAGCAGAACAATCGTGGACACTGAAGCTTTCTTT. It encodes CASRTIVDTEAFF.

This chain joins TRBV7-2 and TRBJ2-5, with TRBD1 matching 7 bases. Per germline, CDR1 SGHTA and CDR2 FQGNSA. The CDR3 sequence is 17 residues long. With 7 bases clipped from V and 3 bases from J, the junction kept 17 bases outside the gene matches. CDR3 sequence (DNA): TGTGCCAGCACCTTTCGCGCCTGGGACAGTAATAAAGAGACCCAGTACTTC. Its protein product is CASTFRAWDSNKETQYF.

The V gene is TRBV19, the J gene TRBJ1-1; 8 positions agree with TRBD1. CDR1 and CDR2 (germline): LNHDA, SQIVND (reference sequence). The CDR3 has 15 amino acids. The V gene end was trimmed by 3 bases and the J gene end by 5 bases; junction bases not matched to a gene: 8. DNA of the CDR3: TGTGCCAGTAGTATCCAGCCACAGGGGGTAACTGAAGCTTTCTTT. Protein product: CASSIQPQGVTEAFF.

This clone was recorded only once. The chain joins TRBV14 to TRBJ2-5; perhaps TRBD1 as D (7 bases). V gave up 0 bases and J gave up 4 bases, with 12 bases separating them. Germline V lookup: CDR1 SGHDN, CDR2 FVKESK. The CDR3 runs 15 residues. In nucleotides, the CDR3 is TGTGCCAGCAGCCAAGATTGGAGGGGGCTAGAGACCCAGTACTTC. Amino acid sequence: CASSQDWRGLETQYF.

This chain uses TRBV5-6 with TRBJ2-3; perhaps TRBD1 as D (7 bases). The CDR3 is 14 amino acids. Per germline, CDR1 SGHDT and CDR2 YYEEEE. With 3 bases removed from V and 6 bases from J, the gap between germline ends came to 14 bases. The CDR3 DNA reads as TGTGCCAGCAGCTCCCCCCAGGGGGGTGATACGCAGTATTTT. Amino acid sequence: CASSSPQGGDTQYF.

This clone was seen more than once but under ten times. The rearrangement joins TRBV5-1 to TRBJ2-7; 9 bases align to TRBD1. Germline values: CDR1 SGHRS, CDR2 YFSETQ. V dropped 7 bases and J dropped 3; count of bases not matched to a gene: 5. The CDR3 is 13 amino acids. The CDR3 protein is CASRDREFYEQYF. DNA of the CDR3: TGCGCCAGCCGGGACAGGGAATTCTACGAGCAGTACTTC.

This clone was counted a few times. The chain joins TRBV27 to TRBJ1-1; D perhaps matches TRBD1 (6 bases). The CDR3 covers 13 residues. Germline CDR1 reads MNHEY; CDR2 reads SMNVEV (reference sequence). V was pared by 10 bases and J by 0 bases, with 12 bases between. CDR3 bases: TGTGCCACCACTACAGGGATGAACACTGAAGCTTTCTTT. As protein: CATTTGMNTEAFF.

The chain combines TRBV5-1 with TRBJ1-1, with a tentative D call TRBD1 (5 bases). V was trimmed by 4 bases and J by 4 bases, leaving 14 bases between them. The CDR3 runs 14 residues. The germline CDR1 and CDR2 sequences are SGHRS and YFSETQ. CDR3 sequence (DNA): TGCGCCAGCAGCCATGGACTGGGGGGCACTGAAGCTTTCTTT. Protein: CASSHGLGGTEAFF.

The chain recombines TRBV9 with TRBJ1-5; 11 nucleotides agree with TRBD1. Germline V gives CDR1 SGDLS, CDR2 YYNGEE. The CDR3 consists of 18 residues. V shed 3 bases and J 2 bases; nucleotides not matched to a gene: 10. CDR3 nucleotide sequence: TGTGCCAGCAGCGCCGGGACAGGGGGTTTCAGGGGCAATCAGCCCCAGCATTTT. It yields the protein CASSAGTGGFRGNQPQHF.

The V call is TRBV7-9, the J call TRBJ2-7; D is uncertain. V was cut by 3 bases and J by 2 bases, with 14 bases left in between. The CDR3 is 15 residues long. Germline V gene lookup returns CDR1 SEHNR and CDR2 FQNEAQ (reference sequence). The CDR3 spells CASSFGGRYPYEQYF. CDR3 in DNA: TGTGCCAGCAGCTTCGGTGGCAGATATCCCTACGAGCAGTACTTC.

The V and J genes are TRBV6-5 and TRBJ2-2; the D is unclear. The CDR3 extends over 14 amino acids. V was clipped by 3 bases and J by 3 bases, with 8 bases between them. Germline CDR1 reads MNHEY; CDR2 reads SVGAGI. The CDR3 nucleotides read TGTGCCAGCAGTTATGGGCCGCACACCGGGGAGCTGTTTTTT. Its protein product is CASSYGPHTGELFF.

The chain combines TRBV27 with TRBJ2-7; D possibly corresponds to TRBD1 (5 bases). Germline-derived CDR1 and CDR2 are MNHEY and SMNVEV (reference sequence). The CDR3 runs 15 residues. The germline V and J ends were trimmed by 6 bases and 2 bases, with 17 bases remaining between them. The CDR3 region is CASSSPTAFPYEQYF. CDR3 sequence (DNA): TGTGCCAGCAGCTCGCCGACAGCTTTCCCCTACGAGCAGTACTTC.

The table lists this clone with a few counts. This sequence joins TRBV10-3 and TRBJ2-5; D is perhaps TRBD2 (5 bases). Trimming shortened V by 6 bases and J by 2 bases, and 13 bases separated the two germline ends. Germline V CDR1 and CDR2: ENHRY, SYGVKD. CDR3 size: 14 residues. The CDR3 protein is CAIRGSGEQETQYF. DNA for the CDR3: TGTGCCATCAGGGGGAGCGGCGAACAAGAGACCCAGTACTTC.

This clone was counted only a few times. The rearrangement joins TRBV28 to TRBJ2-4, with TRBD2 matching 8 bases. CDR3 length: 16 amino acids. After removal of 6 bases from V and 1 base from J, the junction contained 8 bases not matched to a gene. Looked up from germline, CDR1 is MDHEN and CDR2 is SYDVKM. The chain's CDR3 is CASRLREGVAKNIQYF. Written as DNA, the CDR3 is TGTGCCAGCAGACTTCGGGAGGGTGTTGCCAAAAACATTCAGTACTTC.

On this clone itself: The same CDR3 arises from other DNA sequences in this sample as well. V and J are TRBV9 and TRBJ2-3; D ambiguous. Trimming left V 0 bases short and J 2 bases short, with 7 bases between. The CDR3 length is 14 residues. Germline V lookup: CDR1 SGDLS, CDR2 YYNGEE. CDR3 region: CASSVGGNTDTQYF. CDR3 DNA sequence: TGTGCCAGCAGCGTAGGTGGGAACACAGATACGCAGTATTTT.

The chain is built from TRBV19 and TRBJ2-7, with TRBD1 matching 9 bases. CDR1 and CDR2 from the germline V gene are LNHDA and SQIVND (reference sequence). The CDR3 covers 16 residues. With V trimmed by 1 base and J by 2 bases, 6 bases remained unmatched. The CDR3 region is CASSIVPGQGPYEQYF. The CDR3, as DNA: TGTGCCAGTAGTATAGTTCCGGGACAGGGCCCCTACGAGCAGTACTTC.

The table lists this clone with a few counts. This chain joins TRBV4-3 and TRBJ2-5; 7 nucleotides line up with TRBD1. CDR1 and CDR2 from the germline V gene are LGHNA and YSLEER. V lost 4 bases, J lost 5 bases, and 10 bases stayed unmatched. The CDR3 totals 15 residues. CDR3 in amino acids: CASSRTVDRAETQYF. CDR3 DNA sequence: TGCGCCAGCAGCCGCACAGTTGACAGGGCCGAGACCCAGTACTTC.

This clone was detected only a few times. The chain couples TRBV9 to TRBJ1-1; tentatively, D is TRBD1 (6 bases). Trimming removed 5 bases from V and 2 bases from J, with 13 bases in between. CDR1 and CDR2 (germline): SGDLS, YYNGEE. CDR3 length: 14 amino acids. The CDR3, as DNA: TGTGCCAGCAGAGCACAGGGATTTAACACTGAAGCTTTCTTT. Translated: CASRAQGFNTEAFF.

The chain recombines TRBV5-5 with TRBJ2-5; 12 bases match TRBD2. The CDR3 runs to 15 residues. Germline trimming cut 2 bases from V and 5 bases from J; bases unmatched to any gene: 4. CDR1 is SGHKS, CDR2 YYEKEE, per germline (reference sequence). CDR3: CASSFLAGGGETQYF. The CDR3 DNA is TGTGCCAGCAGCTTCCTAGCGGGAGGGGGGGAGACCCAGTACTTC. The variable domain in full, with the rest retrieved from reference TRBV5-5 and TRBJ2-5, is DAGVTQSPTHLIKTRGQQVTLRCSPISGHKSVSWYQQVLGQGPQFIFQYYEKEERGRGNFPDRFSARQFPNYSSELNVNALLLGDSALYLCASSFLAGGGETQYFGPGTRLLVL.

For the CDR3, the DNA is TGTGCCAGCAGCTTAAGGCTAGCGGGAGGGCGGCACACCGGGGAGCTGTTTTTT. Translation gives CASSLRLAGGRHTGELFF. The chain employs TRBV7-9 and TRBJ2-2; 12 bases agree with TRBD2. J gave up 3 bases and V 2 bases, and 7 bases lay outside the gene matches. This CDR3 contains 18 residues. Germline V gene sequence: CDR1 SEHNR, CDR2 FQNEAQ (reference sequence). Full variable domain (rest looked up from reference TRBV7-9 and TRBJ2-2): DTGVSQNPRHKITKRGQNVTFRCDPISEHNRLYWYRQTLGQGPEFLTYFQNEAQLEKSRLLSDRFSAERPKGSFSTLEIQRTEQGDSAMYLCASSLRLAGGRHTGELFFGEGSRLTVL.

Note on this clone: The germline gene is not matched at one end of the junction; a read error may be the cause. V gene TRBV5-1 combines with J gene TRBJ2-1, with 8 positions matching TRBD2. The CDR3 has 15 amino acids. Looked up from germline, CDR1 is SGHRS and CDR2 is YFSETQ. CDR3 sequence reads: CASSFRGGRYSEQFF. The CDR3 nucleotides are TGCGCCAGCAGCTTTCGGGGCGGGAGGTACAGTGAGCAGTTCTTC.

The chain uses TRBV13 and TRBJ2-1; possible D gene TRBD2, 5 bases. The germline gives CDR1 PRHDT, CDR2 FYEKMQ (reference sequence). Deletions cut 0 bases from V and 10 bases from J, with 7 bases between. CDR3 size: 12 residues. The CDR3 DNA sequence: TGTGCCAGCAGCTTAGGGCGGGTAGAGCAGTTCTTC. Encoded protein: CASSLGRVEQFF. Variable domain in full (rest from reference TRBV13 and TRBJ2-1): AAGVIQSPRHLIKEKRETATLKCYPIPRHDTVYWYQQGPGQDPQFLISFYEKMQSDKGSIPDRFSAQQFSDYHSELNMSSLELGDSALYFCASSLGRVEQFFGPGTRLTVL.

The genes are TRBV12-2 and TRBJ2-1; the tabulated D call, TRBD2, remains unverified against the DNA. TRBV12-2 is marked as a pseudogene. There are 14 residues in the CDR3. The CDR3 DNA is TGTGCCAGCAGCCTATCTCGGGGGTACAATGAGCAGTTCTTC. Translation: CASSLSRGYNEQFF.

This clone was detected a few times. The chain employs TRBV28 and TRBJ1-2, with 9 bases lining up with TRBD1. Trimming removed 6 bases from V and 7 bases from J; junction bases left unmatched: 9. CDR1 and CDR2 from the germline V gene are MDHEN and SYDVKM. This CDR3 has 14 residues. CDR3 sequence (DNA): TGTGCCAGCAGGTCCCGGGACAGGGCCCTTGGCTACACCTTC. Protein: CASRSRDRALGYTF.

The chain has TRBV27 and TRBJ2-7; 13 nucleotides agree with TRBD2. CDR3 length: 15 amino acids. Germline CDR1 MNHEY, CDR2 SMNVEV (reference sequence). The V and J ends lost 6 bases and 4 bases, in that order; junction bases with no gene match: 6. The CDR3 DNA reads TGTGCCAGCAGCCGACTAGCGGGAGGTCTGTACGAGCAGTACTTC. It encodes CASSRLAGGLYEQYF.